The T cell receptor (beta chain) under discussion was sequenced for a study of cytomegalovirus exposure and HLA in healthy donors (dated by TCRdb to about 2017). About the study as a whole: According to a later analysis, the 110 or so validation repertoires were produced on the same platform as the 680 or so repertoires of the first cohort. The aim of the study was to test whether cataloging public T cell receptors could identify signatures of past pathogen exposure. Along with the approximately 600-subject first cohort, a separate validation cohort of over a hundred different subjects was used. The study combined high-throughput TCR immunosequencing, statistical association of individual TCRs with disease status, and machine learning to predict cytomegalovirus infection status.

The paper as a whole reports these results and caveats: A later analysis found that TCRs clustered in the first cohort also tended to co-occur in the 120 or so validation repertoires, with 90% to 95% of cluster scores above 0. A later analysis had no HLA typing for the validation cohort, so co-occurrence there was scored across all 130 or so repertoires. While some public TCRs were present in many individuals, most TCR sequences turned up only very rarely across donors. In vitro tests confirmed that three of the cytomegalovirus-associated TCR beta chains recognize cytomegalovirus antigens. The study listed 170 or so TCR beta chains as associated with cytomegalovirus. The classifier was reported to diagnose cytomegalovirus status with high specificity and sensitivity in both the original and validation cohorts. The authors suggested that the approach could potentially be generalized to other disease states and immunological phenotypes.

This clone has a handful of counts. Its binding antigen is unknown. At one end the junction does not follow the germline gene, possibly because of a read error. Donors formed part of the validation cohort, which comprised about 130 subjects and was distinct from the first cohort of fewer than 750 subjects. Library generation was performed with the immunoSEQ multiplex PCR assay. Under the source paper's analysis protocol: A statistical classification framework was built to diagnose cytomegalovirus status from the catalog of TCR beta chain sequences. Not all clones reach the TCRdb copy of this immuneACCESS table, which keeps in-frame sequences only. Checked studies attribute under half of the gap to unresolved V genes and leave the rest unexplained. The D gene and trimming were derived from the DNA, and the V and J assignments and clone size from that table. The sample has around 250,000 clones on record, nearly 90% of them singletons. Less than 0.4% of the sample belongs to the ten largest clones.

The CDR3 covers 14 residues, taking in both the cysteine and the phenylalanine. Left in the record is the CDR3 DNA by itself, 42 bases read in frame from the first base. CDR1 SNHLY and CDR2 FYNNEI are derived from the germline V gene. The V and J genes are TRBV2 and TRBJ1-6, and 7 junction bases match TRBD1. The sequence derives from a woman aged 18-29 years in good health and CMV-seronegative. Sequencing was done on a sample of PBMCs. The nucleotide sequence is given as TGTGCCAGCACGCGACAGGGTCTAGGTTCAGCCCTCCACTTT. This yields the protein CASTRQGLGSALHF.